The source of this T cell receptor (beta chain) is a study of blood T cell repertoires in COVID-19. About the research overall: Samples of COVID-19 (acute and convalescent) were obtained from the United States, Italy and Spain.

V gave up 2 bases and J gave up 5 bases, with 14 bases separating them. In germline, CDR1 is SGHDT, CDR2 YYEEEE. The CDR3 spans 15 residues. In the original analysis: Scientists estimated how many nucleated cells there were by amplifying reference gene primers. The method was immunoSEQ multiplex PCR; TCRdb's version includes in-frame clones alone and lacks a portion of them. The V and J calls and clone size are taken from that table; D and trimming were inferred from the DNA. The sample shows roughly 15,000 clones, approximately 80% of them seen only once. This TCR derives from a human donor in a cohort sampled during active COVID-19. The chain recombines TRBV5-6 with TRBJ2-4; weak D call: TRBD2 (5 bases). Material for sequencing was peripheral blood. CDR3 nucleotide sequence: TGTGCCAGCAGCTTAAGTCCTTCCGGGGAAAACATTCAGTACTTC. Its translation: CASSLSPSGENIQYF.